The present T cell receptor beta chain was sequenced within a study of immune evolution from preneoplasia to lung adenocarcinoma. General study findings and limits: Normal lung had highest clonality; later lesions appeared denser, more diverse.

V was pared by 1 base and J by 5 bases, with 15 bases between. CDR3 length: 15 amino acids. CDR1 is LGHNA and CDR2 is YNFKEQ in the germline V gene. H&E slides confirmed each diagnosis, reviewed by two pathologists independently. Repertoires were generated with immunoSEQ multiplex PCR, while TCRdb's copy carries only in-frame clones and drops some. Of some 1,200 clones detected, over 70% appear once; the ten largest clones hold roughly 30%. Regarding this clone: Its antigen is as yet unknown.

The chain is built from TRBV4-2 and TRBJ2-7; maybe TRBD2 (6 bases). The sequence came from a person between 55 and 70 years old with lung adenocarcinoma. Input material: FFPE adjacent normal lung tissue. CDR3 sequence (DNA): TGTGCCAGCAGCCAAGGAACCCGAAGGGAGGACGAGCAGTACTTC. Translation: CASSQGTRREDEQYF.